Detailed here is one T cell receptor (beta chain). This receptor's antigen is unknown. No much larger clonotype is one base removed from it; base qualities were not supplied. The germline V gene (reference sequence) specifies SEHNR as CDR1 and FQNEAQ as CDR2. V has 9 bases trimmed and J has 3 bases trimmed; junction bases matching no gene number 9. Its CDR3 holds 15 amino acids, cysteine through phenylalanine. Just CDR3 DNA is preserved here, 45 bases in frame from base 1. These data are taken from a study of cytomegalovirus exposure and HLA in healthy donors (dated by TCRdb to 2015 to 2018). As for the study more broadly: According to a later analysis, the roughly 120 validation repertoires were produced on the same platform as the roughly 600 repertoires of the first cohort. Besides the first cohort of around 670 subjects, a separate validation cohort made up of some 110 different subjects was used. High-throughput TCR immunosequencing, statistical association of individual TCRs with disease status, and machine learning were combined to predict cytomegalovirus infection status. The aim of the study was to test whether cataloging public T cell receptors could identify signatures of past pathogen exposure.

Receptor amplification or capture employed the immunoSEQ multiplex PCR assay. Processing in the source paper ran as follows. A statistical classification framework was developed to diagnose cytomegalovirus status using the catalog of TCR beta chain sequences. This is the immuneACCESS table as TCRdb keeps it, with only in-frame sequences that have V and J called. A part of the clones is gone; compared with another copy, unresolved V genes explain less than half, and the rest is unexplained. For V, J and clone size, that table is used; D and trimming come from the DNA. The sample yields 200,000 to 250,000 clones; more than 75% were counted once. The ten largest clones add up to about 2% of the sample. Donors formed part of the validation cohort, which comprised 120 or so subjects and was distinct from the first cohort of 666 subjects. Overall results and qualifications from the work: While some public TCRs were present in many individuals, most TCR sequences turned up only very rarely across donors. The authors suggested that the approach could potentially be generalized to other disease states and immunological phenotypes. The validation cohort had no HLA typing available for a later analysis, so co-occurrence within that cohort was assessed over all 120 or so repertoires. A few of the identified cytomegalovirus-associated TCR beta chains were confirmed in vitro to be specific for cytomegalovirus antigens. The classifier was reported to diagnose cytomegalovirus status with high specificity and sensitivity in both the original and validation cohorts. Of the cluster scores, approximately 95% were above 0 in a later analysis, which found that TCRs clustered in the first cohort also tended to co-occur in the 120 validation repertoires. The study gave a list of about 150 TCR beta chains associated with cytomegalovirus.

Recombination linked TRBV7-9 to TRBJ2-1; 9 of the junction bases match TRBD2. What was sequenced was PBMCs. The TCR sequence derives from a woman younger than 35 in good health and CMV-seropositive. The DNA reads TGTGCCAGTTATAGCGGGAGCAGTATCTACAATGAGCAGTTCTTC. Translated, this is CASYSGSSIYNEQFF.